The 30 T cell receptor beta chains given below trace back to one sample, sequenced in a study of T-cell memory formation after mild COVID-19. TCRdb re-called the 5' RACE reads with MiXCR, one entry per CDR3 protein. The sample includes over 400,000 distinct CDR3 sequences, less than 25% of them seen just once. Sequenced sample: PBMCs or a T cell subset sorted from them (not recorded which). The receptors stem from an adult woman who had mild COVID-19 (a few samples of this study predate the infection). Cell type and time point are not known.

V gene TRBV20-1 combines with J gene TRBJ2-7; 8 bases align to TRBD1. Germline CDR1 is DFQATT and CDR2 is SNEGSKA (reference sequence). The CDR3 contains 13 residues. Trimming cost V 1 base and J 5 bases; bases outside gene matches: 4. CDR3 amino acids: CSARGSGGNEQYF. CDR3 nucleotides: TGCAGTGCTAGAGGTTCAGGGGGCAACGAGCAGTACTTC.

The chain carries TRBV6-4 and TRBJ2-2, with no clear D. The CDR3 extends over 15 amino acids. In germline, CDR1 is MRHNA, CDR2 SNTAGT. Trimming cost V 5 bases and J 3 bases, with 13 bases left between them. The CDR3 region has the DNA TGTGCCAGCAGTCCGGCCCCTGGGGACACCGGGGAGCTGTTTTTT. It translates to CASSPAPGDTGELFF.

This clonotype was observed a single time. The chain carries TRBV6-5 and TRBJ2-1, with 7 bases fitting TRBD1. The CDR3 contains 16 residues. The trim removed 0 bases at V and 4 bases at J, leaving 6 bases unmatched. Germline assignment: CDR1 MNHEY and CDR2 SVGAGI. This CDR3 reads CASSYSMAGGYNEQFF. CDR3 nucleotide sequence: TGTGCCAGCAGTTACTCGATGGCAGGGGGATACAATGAGCAGTTCTTC.

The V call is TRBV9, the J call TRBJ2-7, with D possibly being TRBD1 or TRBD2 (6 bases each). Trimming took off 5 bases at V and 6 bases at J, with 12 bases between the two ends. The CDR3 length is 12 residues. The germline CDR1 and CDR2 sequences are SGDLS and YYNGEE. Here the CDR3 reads CASSKGGREQYF. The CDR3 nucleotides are TGTGCCAGCAGTAAAGGGGGGCGCGAGCAGTACTTC.

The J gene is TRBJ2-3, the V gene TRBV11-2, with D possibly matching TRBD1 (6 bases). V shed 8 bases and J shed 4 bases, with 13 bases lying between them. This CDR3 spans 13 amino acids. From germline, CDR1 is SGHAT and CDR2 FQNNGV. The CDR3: CASRQVVSDTQYF. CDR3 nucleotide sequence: TGTGCCAGCCGACAGGTCGTTTCAGATACGCAGTATTTT.

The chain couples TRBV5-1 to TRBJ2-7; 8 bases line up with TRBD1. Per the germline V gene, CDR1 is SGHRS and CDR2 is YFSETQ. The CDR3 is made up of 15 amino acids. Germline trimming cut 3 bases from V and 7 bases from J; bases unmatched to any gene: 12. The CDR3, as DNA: TGCGCCAGCAGCTCGAGCACAGGGGGTAATCGGGAGCAGTACTTC. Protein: CASSSSTGGNREQYF.

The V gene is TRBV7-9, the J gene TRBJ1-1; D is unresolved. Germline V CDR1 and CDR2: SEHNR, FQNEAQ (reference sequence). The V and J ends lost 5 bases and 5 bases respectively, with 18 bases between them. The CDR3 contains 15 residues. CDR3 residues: CASSPFFGYRTEAFF. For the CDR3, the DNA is TGTGCCAGCAGCCCTTTTTTCGGGTATCGTACTGAAGCTTTCTTT.

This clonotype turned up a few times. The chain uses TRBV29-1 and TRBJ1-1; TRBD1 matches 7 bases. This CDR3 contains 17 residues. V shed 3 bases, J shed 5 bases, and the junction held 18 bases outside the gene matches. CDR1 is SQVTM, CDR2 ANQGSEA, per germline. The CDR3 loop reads CSVDVGQAIGWVTEAFF. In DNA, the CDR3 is TGCAGCGTTGATGTTGGACAGGCCATAGGGTGGGTGACTGAAGCTTTCTTT.

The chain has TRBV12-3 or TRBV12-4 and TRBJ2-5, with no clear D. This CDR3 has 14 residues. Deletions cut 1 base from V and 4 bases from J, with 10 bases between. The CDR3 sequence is CASSLDGWRETQYF. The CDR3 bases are TGTGCCAGCAGTTTAGATGGGTGGAGAGAGACCCAGTACTTC.

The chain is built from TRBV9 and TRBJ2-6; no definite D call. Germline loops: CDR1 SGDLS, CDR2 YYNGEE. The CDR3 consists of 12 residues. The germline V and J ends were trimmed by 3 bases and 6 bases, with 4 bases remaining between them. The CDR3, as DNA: TGTGCCAGCAGCGCCCAGGCCAACGTCCTGACTTTC. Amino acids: CASSAQANVLTF.

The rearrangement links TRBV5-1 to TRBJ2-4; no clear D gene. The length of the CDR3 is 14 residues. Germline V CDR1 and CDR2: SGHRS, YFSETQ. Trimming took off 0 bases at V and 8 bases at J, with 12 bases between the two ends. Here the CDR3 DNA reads TGCGCCAGCAGCTTGGTAGGGTATGCGGACATTCAGTACTTC. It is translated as CASSLVGYADIQYF.

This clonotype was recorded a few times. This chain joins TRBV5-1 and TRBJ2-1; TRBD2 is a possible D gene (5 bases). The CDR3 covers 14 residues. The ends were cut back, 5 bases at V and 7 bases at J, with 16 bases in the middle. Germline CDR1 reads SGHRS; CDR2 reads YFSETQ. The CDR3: CASSRGDEYNEQFF. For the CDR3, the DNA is TGCGCCAGCAGTCGGGGAGACGAATATAATGAGCAGTTCTTC.

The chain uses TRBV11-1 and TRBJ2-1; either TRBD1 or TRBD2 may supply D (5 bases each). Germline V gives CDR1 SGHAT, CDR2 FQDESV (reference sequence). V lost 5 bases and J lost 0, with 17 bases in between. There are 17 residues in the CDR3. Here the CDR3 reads CASSLGRGGSSYNEQFF. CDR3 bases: TGTGCCAGCAGCCTAGGACGGGGCGGCAGCTCCTACAATGAGCAGTTCTTC. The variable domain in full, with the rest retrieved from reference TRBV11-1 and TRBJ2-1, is EAEVAQSPRYKITEKSQAVAFWCDPISGHATLYWYRQILGQGPELLVQFQDESVVDDSQLPKDRFSAERLKGVDSTLKIQPAELGDSAMYLCASSLGRGGSSYNEQFFGPGTRLTVL.

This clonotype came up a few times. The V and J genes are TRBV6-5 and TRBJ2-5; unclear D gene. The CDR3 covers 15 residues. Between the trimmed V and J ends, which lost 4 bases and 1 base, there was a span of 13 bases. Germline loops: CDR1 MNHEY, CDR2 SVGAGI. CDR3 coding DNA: TGTGCCAGCAGTTTACGTGGTATTGGCCAAGAGACCCAGTACTTC. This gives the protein CASSLRGIGQETQYF.

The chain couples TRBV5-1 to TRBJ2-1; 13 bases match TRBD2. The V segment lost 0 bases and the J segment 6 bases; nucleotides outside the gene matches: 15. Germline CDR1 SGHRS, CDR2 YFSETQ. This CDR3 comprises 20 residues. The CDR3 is CASSLEELAGGPYPSNEQFF. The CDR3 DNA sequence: TGCGCCAGCAGCTTGGAGGAACTAGCGGGAGGGCCTTACCCCTCCAATGAGCAGTTCTTC. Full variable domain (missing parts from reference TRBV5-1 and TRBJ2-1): KAGVTQTPRYLIKTRGQQVTLSCSPISGHRSVSWYQQTPGQGLQFLFEYFSETQRNKGNFPGRFSGRQFSNSRSEMNVSTLELGDSALYLCASSLEELAGGPYPSNEQFFGPGTRLTVL.

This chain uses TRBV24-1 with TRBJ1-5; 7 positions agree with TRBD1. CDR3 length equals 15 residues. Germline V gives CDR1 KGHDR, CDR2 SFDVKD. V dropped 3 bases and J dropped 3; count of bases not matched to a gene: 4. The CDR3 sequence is CATSDTTGINQPQHF. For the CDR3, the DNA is TGTGCCACCAGTGATACGACAGGGATCAATCAGCCCCAGCATTTT.

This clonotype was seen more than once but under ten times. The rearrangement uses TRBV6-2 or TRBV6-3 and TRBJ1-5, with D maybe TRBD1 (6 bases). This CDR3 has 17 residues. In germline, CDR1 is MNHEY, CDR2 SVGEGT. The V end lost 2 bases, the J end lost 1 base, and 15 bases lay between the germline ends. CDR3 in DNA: TGTGCCAGCAGTTACGGATTACGGGGGCCGAGCAATCAGCCCCAGCATTTT. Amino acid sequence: CASSYGLRGPSNQPQHF.

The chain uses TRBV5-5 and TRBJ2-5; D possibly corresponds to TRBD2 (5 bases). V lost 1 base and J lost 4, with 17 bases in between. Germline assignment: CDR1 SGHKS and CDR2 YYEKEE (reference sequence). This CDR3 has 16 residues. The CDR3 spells CASSLYSARVGETQYF. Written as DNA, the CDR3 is TGTGCCAGCAGCTTGTACAGCGCGCGGGTAGGAGAGACCCAGTACTTC. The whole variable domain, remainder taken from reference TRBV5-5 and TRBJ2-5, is DAGVTQSPTHLIKTRGQQVTLRCSPISGHKSVSWYQQVLGQGPQFIFQYYEKEERGRGNFPDRFSARQFPNYSSELNVNALLLGDSALYLCASSLYSARVGETQYFGPGTRLLVL.

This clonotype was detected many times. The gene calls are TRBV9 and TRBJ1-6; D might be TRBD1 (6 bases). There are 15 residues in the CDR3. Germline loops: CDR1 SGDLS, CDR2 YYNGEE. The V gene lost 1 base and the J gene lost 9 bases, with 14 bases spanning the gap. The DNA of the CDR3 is TGTGCCAGCAGCGTACATCAGGGGTTGGGTTCACCCCTCCACTTT. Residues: CASSVHQGLGSPLHF.

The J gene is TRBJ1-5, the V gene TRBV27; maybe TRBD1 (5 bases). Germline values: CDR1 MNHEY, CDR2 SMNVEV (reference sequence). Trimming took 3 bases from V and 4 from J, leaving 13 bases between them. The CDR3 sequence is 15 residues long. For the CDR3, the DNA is TGTGCCAGCAGTTTTGGGTCCGGGGGGAATCAGCCCCAGCATTTT. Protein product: CASSFGSGGNQPQHF.

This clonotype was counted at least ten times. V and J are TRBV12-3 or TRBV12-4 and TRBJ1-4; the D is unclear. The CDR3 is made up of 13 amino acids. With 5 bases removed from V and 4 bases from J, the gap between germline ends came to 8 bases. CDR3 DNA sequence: TGTGCCAGCAGTCGAGATCTTAATGAAAAACTGTTTTTT. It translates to CASSRDLNEKLFF.

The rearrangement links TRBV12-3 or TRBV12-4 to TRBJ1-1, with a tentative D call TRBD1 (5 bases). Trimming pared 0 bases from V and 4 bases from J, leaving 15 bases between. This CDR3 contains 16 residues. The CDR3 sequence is CASSLAVGTGGTEAFF. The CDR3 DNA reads TGTGCCAGCAGTTTAGCGGTGGGGACTGGAGGCACTGAAGCTTTCTTT.

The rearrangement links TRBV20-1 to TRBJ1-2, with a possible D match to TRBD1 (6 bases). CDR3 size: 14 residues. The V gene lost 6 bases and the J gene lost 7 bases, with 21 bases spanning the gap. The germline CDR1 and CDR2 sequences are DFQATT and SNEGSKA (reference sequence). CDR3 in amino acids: CSAITGRLGLGYTF. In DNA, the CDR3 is TGCAGTGCGATTACAGGGAGATTGGGCCTTGGCTACACCTTC.

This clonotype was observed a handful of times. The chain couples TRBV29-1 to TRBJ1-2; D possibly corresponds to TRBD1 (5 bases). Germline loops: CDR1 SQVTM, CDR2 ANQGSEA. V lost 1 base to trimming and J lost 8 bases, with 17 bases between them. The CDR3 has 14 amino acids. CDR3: CSVEVPDIIGGYTF. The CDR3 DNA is TGCAGCGTTGAAGTCCCGGACATTATTGGAGGCTACACCTTC. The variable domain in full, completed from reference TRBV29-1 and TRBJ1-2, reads SAVISQKPSRDICQRGTSLTIQCQVDSQVTMMFWYRQQPGQSLTLIATANQGSEATYESGFVIDKFPISRPNLTFSTLTVSNMSPEDSSIYLCSVEVPDIIGGYTFGSGTRLTVV.

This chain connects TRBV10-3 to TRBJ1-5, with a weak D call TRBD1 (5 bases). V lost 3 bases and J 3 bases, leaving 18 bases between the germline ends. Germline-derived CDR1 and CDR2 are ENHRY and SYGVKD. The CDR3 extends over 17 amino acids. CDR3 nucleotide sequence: TGTGCCATCAGTGACAGGGCTCCCCAGATGTACAATCAGCCCCAGCATTTT. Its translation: CAISDRAPQMYNQPQHF.

As DNA, the CDR3 is TGTGCCAGCAGTTCCCCCTGGACCGGGGAGCTGTTTTTT. It is translated as CASSSPWTGELFF. J is TRBJ2-2 and V is TRBV12-3 or TRBV12-4; D unclear. V was trimmed by 4 bases and J by 5 bases, leaving 8 bases between them. This CDR3 region has 13 residues.

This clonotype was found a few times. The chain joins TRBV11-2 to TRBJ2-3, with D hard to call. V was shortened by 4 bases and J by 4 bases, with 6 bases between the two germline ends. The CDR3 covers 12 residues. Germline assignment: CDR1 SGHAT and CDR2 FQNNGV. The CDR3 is CASSYFADTQYF. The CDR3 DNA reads TGTGCCAGCAGCTATTTCGCAGATACGCAGTATTTT. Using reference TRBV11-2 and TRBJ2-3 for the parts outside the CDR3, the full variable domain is EAGVAQSPRYKIIEKRQSVAFWCNPISGHATLYWYQQILGQGPKLLIQFQNNGVVDDSQLPKDRFSAERLKGVDSTLKIQPAKLEDSAVYLCASSYFADTQYFGPGTRLTVL.

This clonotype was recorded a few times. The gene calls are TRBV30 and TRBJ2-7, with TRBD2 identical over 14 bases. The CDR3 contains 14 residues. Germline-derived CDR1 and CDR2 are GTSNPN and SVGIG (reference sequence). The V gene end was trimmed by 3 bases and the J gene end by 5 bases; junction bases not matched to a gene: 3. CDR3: CAWRTSGGANEQYF. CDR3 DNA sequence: TGTGCCTGGAGGACTAGCGGGGGGGCAAACGAGCAGTACTTC.

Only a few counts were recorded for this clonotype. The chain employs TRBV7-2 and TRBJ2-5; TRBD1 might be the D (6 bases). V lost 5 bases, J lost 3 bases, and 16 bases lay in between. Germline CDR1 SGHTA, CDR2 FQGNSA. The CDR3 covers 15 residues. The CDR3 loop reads CASSPYLRQEETQYF. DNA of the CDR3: TGTGCCAGCAGCCCCTACCTCCGACAGGAAGAGACCCAGTACTTC.

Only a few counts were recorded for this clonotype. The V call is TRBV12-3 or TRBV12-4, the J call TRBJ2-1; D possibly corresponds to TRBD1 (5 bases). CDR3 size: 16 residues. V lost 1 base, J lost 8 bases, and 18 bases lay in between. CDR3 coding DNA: TGTGCCAGCAGTTTAGGTCGCAGGGTCGGTTTTGATGAGCAGTTCTTC. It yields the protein CASSLGRRVGFDEQFF.